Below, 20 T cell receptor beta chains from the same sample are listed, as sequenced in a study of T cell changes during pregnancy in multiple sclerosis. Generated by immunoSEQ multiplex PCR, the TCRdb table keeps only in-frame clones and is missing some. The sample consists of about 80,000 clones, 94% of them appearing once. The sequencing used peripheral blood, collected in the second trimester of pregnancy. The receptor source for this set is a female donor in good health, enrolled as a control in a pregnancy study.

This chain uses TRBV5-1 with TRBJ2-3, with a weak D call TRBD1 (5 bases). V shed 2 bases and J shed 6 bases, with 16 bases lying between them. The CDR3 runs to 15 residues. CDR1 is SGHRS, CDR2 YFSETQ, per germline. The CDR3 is CASSLGVPPRDTQYF. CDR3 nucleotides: TGCGCCAGCAGCTTAGGGGTACCTCCCCGGGATACGCAGTATTTT.

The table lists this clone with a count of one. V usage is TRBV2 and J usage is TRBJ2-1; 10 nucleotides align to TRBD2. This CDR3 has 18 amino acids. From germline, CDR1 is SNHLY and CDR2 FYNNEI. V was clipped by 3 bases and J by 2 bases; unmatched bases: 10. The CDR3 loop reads CASSDVGSGGGTYNEQFF. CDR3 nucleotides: TGTGCCAGCAGTGATGTTGGCAGCGGGGGGGGAACCTACAATGAGCAGTTCTTC.

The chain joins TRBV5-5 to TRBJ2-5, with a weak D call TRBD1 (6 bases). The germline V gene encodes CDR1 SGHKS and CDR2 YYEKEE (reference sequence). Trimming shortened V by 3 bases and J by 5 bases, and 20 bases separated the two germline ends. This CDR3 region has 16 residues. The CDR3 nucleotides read TGTGCCAGCAGCTCGCCGGGACAAAGGGCGGCGGAGACCCAGTACTTC. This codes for CASSSPGQRAAETQYF.

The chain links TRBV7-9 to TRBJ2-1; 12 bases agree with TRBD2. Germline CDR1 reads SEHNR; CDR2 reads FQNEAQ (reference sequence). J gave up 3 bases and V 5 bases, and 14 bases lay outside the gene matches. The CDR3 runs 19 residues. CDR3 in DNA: TGTGCCAGCAGCCCGCTGACTAGCGGGAGCAAGATCGGCTACAATGAGCAGTTCTTC. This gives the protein CASSPLTSGSKIGYNEQFF.

The CDR3 bases are TGTGCCAGCAGCTTAGAGGGACAGGGTCCCTACGAGCAGTACTTC. Amino acids: CASSLEGQGPYEQYF. The J gene is TRBJ2-7, the V gene TRBV11-3; 9 bases are a match to TRBD1. The V segment lost 0 bases and the J segment 2 bases; nucleotides outside the gene matches: 2. The V gene's germline CDR1 is SGHNT and CDR2 YENEEA. This CDR3 has 15 amino acids.

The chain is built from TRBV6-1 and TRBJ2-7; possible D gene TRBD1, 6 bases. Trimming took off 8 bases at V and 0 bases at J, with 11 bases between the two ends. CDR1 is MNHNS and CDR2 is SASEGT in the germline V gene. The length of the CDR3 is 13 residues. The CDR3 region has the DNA TGTGCCAGCCGAGGACAGAGCTCCTACGAGCAGTACTTC. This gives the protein CASRGQSSYEQYF.

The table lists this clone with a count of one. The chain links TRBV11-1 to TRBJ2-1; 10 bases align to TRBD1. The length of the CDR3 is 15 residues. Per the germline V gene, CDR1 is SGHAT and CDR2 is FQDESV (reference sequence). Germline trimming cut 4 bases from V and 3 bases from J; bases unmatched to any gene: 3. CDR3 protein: CASSSGQGDYNEQFF. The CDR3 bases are TGTGCCAGCAGCTCCGGACAGGGGGACTACAATGAGCAGTTCTTC.

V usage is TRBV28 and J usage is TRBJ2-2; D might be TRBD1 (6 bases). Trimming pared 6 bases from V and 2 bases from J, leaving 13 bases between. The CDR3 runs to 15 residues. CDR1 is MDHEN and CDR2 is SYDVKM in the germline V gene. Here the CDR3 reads CASRYRATNTGELFF. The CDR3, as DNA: TGTGCCAGCAGGTACAGGGCAACAAACACCGGGGAGCTGTTTTTT.

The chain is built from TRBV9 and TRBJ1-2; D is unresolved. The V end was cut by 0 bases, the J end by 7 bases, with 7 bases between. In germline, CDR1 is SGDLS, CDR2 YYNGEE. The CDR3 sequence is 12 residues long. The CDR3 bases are TGTGCCAGCAGCGTAGGCGGATCTGGCTACACCTTC. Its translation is CASSVGGSGYTF.

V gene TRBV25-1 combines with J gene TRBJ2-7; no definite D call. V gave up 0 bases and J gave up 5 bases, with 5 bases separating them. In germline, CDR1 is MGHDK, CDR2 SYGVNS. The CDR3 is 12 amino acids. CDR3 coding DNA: TGTGCCAGCAGTGAATATCGGGACGAGCAGTACTTC. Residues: CASSEYRDEQYF.

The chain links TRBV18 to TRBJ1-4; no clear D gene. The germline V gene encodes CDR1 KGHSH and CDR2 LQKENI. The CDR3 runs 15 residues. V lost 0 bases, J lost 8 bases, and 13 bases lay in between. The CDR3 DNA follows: TGTGCCAGCTCACCACCGGGCCTGCCGAGCGAAAAACTGTTTTTT. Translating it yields CASSPPGLPSEKLFF.

CDR3 amino acids: CASSEYGLAEINEQFF. In nucleotides, the CDR3 is TGTGCCAGCAGTGAATATGGGCTAGCGGAGATCAATGAGCAGTTCTTC. The gene calls are TRBV25-1 and TRBJ2-1, with 7 bases that match TRBD2. CDR3 length: 16 residues. Germline values: CDR1 MGHDK, CDR2 SYGVNS. J was trimmed by 6 bases and V by 0 bases; bases with no gene match: 8.

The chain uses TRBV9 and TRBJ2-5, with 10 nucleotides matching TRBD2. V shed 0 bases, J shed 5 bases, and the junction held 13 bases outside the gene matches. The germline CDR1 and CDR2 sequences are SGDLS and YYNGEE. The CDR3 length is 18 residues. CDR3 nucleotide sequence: TGTGCCAGCAGCGTAGGTAGGGGAGCGGGAGGGCCCGGGGAGACCCAGTACTTC. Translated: CASSVGRGAGGPGETQYF. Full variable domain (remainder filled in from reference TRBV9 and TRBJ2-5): DSGVTQTPKHLITATGQRVTLRCSPRSGDLSVYWYQQSLDQGLQFLIQYYNGEERAKGNILERFSAQQFPDLHSELNLSSLELGDSALYFCASSVGRGAGGPGETQYFGPGTRLLVL.

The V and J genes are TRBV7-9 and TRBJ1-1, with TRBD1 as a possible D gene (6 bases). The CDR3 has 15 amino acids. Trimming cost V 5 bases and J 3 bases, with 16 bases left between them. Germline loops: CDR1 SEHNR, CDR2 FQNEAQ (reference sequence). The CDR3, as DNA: TGTGCCAGCAGCCCCCATGCAGGGGCGGACACTGAAGCTTTCTTT. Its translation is CASSPHAGADTEAFF.

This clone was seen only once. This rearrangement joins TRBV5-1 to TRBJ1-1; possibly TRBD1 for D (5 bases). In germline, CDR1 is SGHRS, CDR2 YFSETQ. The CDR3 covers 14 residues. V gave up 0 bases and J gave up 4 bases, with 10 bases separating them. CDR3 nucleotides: TGCGCCAGCAGCTTGGCCCGGGGGGGCACTGAAGCTTTCTTT. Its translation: CASSLARGGTEAFF.

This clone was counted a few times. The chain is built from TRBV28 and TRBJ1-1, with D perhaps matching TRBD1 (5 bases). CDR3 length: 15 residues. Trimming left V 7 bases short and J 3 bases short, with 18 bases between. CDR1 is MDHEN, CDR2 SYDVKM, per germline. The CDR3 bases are TGTGCCAGCACTCTCGGGGGGGGAGGTCACACTGAAGCTTTCTTT. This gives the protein CASTLGGGGHTEAFF.

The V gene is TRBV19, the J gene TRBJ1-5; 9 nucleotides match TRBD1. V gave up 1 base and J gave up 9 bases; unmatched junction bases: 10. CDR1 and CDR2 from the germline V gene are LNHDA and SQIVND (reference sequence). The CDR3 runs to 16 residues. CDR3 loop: CASSIGGTGPGRPQHF. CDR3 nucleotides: TGTGCCAGTAGTATAGGGGGGACAGGGCCAGGTCGGCCCCAGCATTTT.

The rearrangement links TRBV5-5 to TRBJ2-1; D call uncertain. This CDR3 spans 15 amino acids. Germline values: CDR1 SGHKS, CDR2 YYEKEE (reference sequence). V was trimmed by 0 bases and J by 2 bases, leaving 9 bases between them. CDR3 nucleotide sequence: TGTGCCAGCAGCTTGGACAGCACCCCCTACAATGAGCAGTTCTTC. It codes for CASSLDSTPYNEQFF.

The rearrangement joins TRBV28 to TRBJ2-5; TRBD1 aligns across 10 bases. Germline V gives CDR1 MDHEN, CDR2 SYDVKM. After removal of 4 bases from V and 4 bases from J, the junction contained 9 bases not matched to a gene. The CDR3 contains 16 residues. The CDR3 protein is CASSSPGDRGGETQYF. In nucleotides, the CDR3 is TGTGCCAGCAGTTCCCCGGGGGACAGGGGAGGAGAGACCCAGTACTTC.

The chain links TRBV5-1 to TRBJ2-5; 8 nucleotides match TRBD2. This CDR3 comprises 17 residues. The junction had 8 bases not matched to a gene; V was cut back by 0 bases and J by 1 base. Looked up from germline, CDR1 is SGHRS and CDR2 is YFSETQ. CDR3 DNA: TGCGCCAGCAGCTTGGTACCCCGAACTAGCGGCCAAGAGACCCAGTACTTC. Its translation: CASSLVPRTSGQETQYF.